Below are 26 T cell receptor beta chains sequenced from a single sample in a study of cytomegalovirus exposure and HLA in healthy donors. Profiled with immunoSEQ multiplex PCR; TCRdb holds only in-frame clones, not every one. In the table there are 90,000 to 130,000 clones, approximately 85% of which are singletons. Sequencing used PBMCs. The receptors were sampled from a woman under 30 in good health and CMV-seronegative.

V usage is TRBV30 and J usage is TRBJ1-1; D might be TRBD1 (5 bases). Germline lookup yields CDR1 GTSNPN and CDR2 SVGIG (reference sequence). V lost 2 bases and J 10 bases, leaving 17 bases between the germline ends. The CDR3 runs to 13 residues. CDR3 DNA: TGTGCCTGGAGTACCACACCAGGGCGAGGAGCTTTCTTT. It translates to CAWSTTPGRGAFF.

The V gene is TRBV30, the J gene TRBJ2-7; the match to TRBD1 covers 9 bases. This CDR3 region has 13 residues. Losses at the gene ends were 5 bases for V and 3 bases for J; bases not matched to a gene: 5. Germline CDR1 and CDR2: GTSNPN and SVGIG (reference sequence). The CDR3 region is CAWGTGRLYEQYF. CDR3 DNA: TGTGCCTGGGGGACAGGGAGGCTCTACGAGCAGTACTTC.

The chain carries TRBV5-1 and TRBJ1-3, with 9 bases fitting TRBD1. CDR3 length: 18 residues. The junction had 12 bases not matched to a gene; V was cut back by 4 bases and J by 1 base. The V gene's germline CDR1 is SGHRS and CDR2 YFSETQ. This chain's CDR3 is CASSQRGGQGESGNTIYF. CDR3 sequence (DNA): TGCGCCAGCAGCCAGAGAGGGGGACAGGGAGAGTCTGGAAACACCATATATTTT.

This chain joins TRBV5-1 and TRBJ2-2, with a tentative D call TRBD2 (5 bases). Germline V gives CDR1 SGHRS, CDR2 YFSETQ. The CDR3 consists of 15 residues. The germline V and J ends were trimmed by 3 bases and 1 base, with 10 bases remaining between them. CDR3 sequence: CASSWSSLNTGELFF. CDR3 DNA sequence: TGCGCCAGCAGCTGGTCTAGCCTGAACACCGGGGAGCTGTTTTTT.

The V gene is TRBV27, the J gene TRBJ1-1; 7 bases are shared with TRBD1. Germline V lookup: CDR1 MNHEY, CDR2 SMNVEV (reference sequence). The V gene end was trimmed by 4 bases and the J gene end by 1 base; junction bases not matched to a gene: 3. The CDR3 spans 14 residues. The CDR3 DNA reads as TGTGCCAGCAGTTCGGACAGGTGGAACACTGAAGCTTTCTTT. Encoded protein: CASSSDRWNTEAFF.

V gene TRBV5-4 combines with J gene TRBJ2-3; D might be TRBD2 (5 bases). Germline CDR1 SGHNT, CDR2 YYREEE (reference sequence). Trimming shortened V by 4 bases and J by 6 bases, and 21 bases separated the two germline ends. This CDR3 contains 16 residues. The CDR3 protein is CASSRLSGLISDTQYF. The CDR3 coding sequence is TGTGCCAGCAGCCGACTCTCCGGACTCATTTCCGATACGCAGTATTTT.

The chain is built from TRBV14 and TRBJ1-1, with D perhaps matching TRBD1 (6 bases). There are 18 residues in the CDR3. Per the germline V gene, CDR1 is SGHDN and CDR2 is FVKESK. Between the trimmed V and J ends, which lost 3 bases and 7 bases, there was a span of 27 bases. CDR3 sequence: CASSQYLKILGAGDEAFF. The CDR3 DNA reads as TGTGCCAGCAGCCAGTATCTTAAAATTTTGGGGGCTGGAGATGAAGCTTTCTTT.

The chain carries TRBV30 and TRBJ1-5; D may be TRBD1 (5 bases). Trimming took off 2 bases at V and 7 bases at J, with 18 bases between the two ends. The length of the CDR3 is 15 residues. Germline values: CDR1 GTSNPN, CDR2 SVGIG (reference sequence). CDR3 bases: TGTGCCTGGAGTCTGGGGGGAGTTTTCGGCCAGCCCCAGCATTTT. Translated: CAWSLGGVFGQPQHF.

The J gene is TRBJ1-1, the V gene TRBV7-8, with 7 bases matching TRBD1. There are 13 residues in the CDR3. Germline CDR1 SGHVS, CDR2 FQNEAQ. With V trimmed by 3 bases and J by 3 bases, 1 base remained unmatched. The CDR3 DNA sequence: TGTGCCAGCAGCTTTACAGGGGACACTGAAGCTTTCTTT. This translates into CASSFTGDTEAFF.

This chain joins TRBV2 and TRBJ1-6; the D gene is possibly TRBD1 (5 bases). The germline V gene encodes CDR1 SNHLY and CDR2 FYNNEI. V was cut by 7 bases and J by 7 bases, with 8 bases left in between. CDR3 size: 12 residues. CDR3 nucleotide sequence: TGTGCCAGCATGGGGGGGAATTCACCCCTCCACTTT. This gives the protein CASMGGNSPLHF.

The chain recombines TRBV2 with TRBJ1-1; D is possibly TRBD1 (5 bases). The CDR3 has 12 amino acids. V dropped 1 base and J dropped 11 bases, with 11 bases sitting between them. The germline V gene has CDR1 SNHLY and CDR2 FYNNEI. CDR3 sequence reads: CASSEEGPYAFF. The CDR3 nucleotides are TGTGCCAGCAGTGAAGAGGGGCCCTATGCTTTCTTT.

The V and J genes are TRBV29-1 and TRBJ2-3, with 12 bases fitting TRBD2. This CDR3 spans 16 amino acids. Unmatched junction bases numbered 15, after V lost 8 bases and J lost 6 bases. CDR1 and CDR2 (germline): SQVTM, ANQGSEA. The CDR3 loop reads CSIPTSGGTGADTQYF. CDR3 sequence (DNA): TGCAGCATACCCACTAGCGGGGGGACCGGTGCGGATACGCAGTATTTT.

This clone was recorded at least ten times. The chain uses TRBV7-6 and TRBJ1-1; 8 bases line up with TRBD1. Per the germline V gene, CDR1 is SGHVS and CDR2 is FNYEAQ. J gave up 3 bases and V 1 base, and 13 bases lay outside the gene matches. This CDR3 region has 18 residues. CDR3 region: CASSLGGRGQAGDTEAFF. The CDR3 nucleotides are TGTGCCAGCAGCTTAGGAGGCAGGGGGCAGGCAGGGGACACTGAAGCTTTCTTT.

The CDR3 spells CASRLFSDNEQFF. CDR3 in DNA: TGTGCAAGTCGCTTATTTAGCGACAATGAGCAGTTCTTC. The chain joins TRBV12-2 to TRBJ2-1; the table assigns TRBD2, which was not confirmed against the DNA. TRBV12-2 is termed a pseudogene. The length of the CDR3 is 13 residues.

CDR3 coding DNA: TGTGCCAGTAGTAGCGGATCCGTTTATGGCTACACCTTC. It encodes CASSSGSVYGYTF. The chain has TRBV19 and TRBJ1-2; D unclear. In germline, CDR1 is LNHDA, CDR2 SQIVND (reference sequence). Trimming shortened V by 4 bases and J by 5 bases, and 11 bases separated the two germline ends. The CDR3 is 13 amino acids.

The CDR3 protein is CASRGGQTNTEAFF. The CDR3, as DNA: TGTGCCAGCAGGGGTGGACAGACCAACACTGAAGCTTTCTTT. The chain employs TRBV6-1 and TRBJ1-1, with D possibly being TRBD1 (6 bases). CDR1 is MNHNS and CDR2 is SASEGT in the germline V gene. V lost 6 bases to trimming and J lost 2 bases, with 13 bases between them. The CDR3 consists of 14 residues.

The CDR3 bases are TGTGCCACCAGCAGAGAGGGCGGGGGGGCCGAGACCCAGTACTTC. It encodes CATSREGGGAETQYF. The chain links TRBV15 to TRBJ2-5; 9 bases are a match to TRBD2. Germline assignment: CDR1 LNHNV and CDR2 YYDKDF (reference sequence). V gave up 0 bases and J gave up 5 bases; unmatched junction bases: 4. This CDR3 region has 15 residues.

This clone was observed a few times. In nucleotides, the CDR3 is TGTGCCAGCAGTGACGGGACAGGGGGCACAGATACGCAGTATTTT. Translation: CASSDGTGGTDTQYF. This rearrangement joins TRBV6-4 to TRBJ2-3; 10 bases map to TRBD1. The CDR3 covers 15 residues. Germline values: CDR1 MRHNA, CDR2 SNTAGT. V was pared by 2 bases and J by 1 base, with 0 bases of the junction left unmatched.

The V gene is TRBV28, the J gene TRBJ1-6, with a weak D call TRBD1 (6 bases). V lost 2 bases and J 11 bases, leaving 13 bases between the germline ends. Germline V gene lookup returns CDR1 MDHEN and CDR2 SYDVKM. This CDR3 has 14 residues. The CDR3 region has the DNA TGTGCCAGCAGTTTAGGGCAGGGGATTCCACCCCTCCACTTT. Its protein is CASSLGQGIPPLHF.

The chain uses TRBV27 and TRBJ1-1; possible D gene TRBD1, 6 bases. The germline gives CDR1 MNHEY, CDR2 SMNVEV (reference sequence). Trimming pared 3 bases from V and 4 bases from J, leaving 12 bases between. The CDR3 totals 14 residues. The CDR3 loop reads CASSLGAGPTEAFF. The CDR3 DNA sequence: TGTGCCAGCAGTTTGGGGGCAGGCCCCACTGAAGCTTTCTTT.

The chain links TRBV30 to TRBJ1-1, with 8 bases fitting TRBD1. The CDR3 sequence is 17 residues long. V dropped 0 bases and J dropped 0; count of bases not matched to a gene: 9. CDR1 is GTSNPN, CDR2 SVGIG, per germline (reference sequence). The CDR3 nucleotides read TGTGCCTGGAGTGTCAGGGGGCAAGGACACATGAACACTGAAGCTTTCTTT. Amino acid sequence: CAWSVRGQGHMNTEAFF.

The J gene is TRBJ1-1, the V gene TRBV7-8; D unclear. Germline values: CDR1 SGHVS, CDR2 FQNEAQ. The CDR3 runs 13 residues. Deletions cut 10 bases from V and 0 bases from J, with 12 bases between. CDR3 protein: CATWEDLNTEAFF. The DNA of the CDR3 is TGTGCCACCTGGGAGGATTTGAACACTGAAGCTTTCTTT.

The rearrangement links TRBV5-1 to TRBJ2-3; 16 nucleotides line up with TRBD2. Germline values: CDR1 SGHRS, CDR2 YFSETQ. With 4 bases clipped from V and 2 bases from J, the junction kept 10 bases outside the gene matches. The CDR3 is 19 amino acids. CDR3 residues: CASSPRPGTSGGDTDTQYF. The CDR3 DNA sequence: TGCGCCAGCAGCCCCCGTCCCGGGACTAGCGGGGGGGACACAGATACGCAGTATTTT.

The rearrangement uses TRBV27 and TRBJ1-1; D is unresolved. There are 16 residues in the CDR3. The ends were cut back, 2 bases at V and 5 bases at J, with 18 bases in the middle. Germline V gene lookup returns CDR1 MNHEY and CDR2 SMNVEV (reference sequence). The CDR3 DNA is TGTGCCAGCAGTTTAAGTGTCGGGAGAATAGGGACTGAAGCTTTCTTT. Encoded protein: CASSLSVGRIGTEAFF.

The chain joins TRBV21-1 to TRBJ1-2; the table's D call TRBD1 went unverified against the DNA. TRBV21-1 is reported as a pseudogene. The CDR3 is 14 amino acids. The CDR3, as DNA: TGTGCCAGCAGCAAGGCAGGGGGCGAATATGGCTACACCTTC. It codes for CASSKAGGEYGYTF.

This CDR3 is CGIQSLAGYTF. The CDR3 nucleotides read TGTGGTATCCAATCTCTAGCTGGCTACACCTTC. J is TRBJ1-2 and V is TRBV2; D uncertain. In germline, CDR1 is SNHLY, CDR2 FYNNEI. The CDR3 is 11 residues long.